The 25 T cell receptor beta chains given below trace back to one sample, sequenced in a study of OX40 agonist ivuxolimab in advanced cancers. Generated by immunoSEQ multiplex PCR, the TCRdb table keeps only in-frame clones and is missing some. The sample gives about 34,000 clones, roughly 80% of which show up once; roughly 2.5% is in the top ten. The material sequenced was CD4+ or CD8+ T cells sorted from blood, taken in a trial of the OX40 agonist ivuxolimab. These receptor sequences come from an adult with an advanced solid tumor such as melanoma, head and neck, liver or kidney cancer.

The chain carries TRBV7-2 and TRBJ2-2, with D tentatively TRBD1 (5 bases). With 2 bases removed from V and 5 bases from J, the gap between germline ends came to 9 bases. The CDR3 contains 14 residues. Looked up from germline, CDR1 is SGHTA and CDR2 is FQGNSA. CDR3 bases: TGTGCCAGCAGCTTATCGCAGGGTACCGGGGAGCTGTTTTTT. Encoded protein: CASSLSQGTGELFF.

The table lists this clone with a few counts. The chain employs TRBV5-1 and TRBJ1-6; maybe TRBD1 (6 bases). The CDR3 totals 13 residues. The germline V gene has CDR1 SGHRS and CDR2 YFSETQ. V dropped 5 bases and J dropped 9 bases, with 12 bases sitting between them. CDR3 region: CASRGGQSSPLHF. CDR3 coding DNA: TGCGCCAGCAGGGGGGGGCAAAGTTCACCCCTCCACTTT.

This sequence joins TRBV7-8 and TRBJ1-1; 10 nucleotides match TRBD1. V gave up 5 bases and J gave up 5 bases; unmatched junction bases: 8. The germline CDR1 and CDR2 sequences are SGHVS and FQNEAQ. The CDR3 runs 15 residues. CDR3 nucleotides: TGTGCCAGCAGCCTAAGGGACAGGGGAGGTACTGAAGCTTTCTTT. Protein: CASSLRDRGGTEAFF.

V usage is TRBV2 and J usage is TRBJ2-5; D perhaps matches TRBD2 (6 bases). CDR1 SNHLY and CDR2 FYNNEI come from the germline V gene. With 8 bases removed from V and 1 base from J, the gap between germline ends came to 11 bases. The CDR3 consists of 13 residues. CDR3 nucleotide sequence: TGTGCCAGCTTAGGGACTTTCCAAGAGACCCAGTACTTC. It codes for CASLGTFQETQYF.

CDR3 sequence reads: CASSLQSSYNSPLHF. CDR3 DNA sequence: TGTGCCAGCAGCTTACAAAGCTCCTATAATTCACCCCTCCACTTT. The chain joins TRBV6-6 to TRBJ1-6; no clear D. There are 15 residues in the CDR3. Germline-derived CDR1 and CDR2 are MNHNY and SVGAGI (reference sequence). Trimming removed 6 bases at V and 0 bases at J, with 9 bases between.

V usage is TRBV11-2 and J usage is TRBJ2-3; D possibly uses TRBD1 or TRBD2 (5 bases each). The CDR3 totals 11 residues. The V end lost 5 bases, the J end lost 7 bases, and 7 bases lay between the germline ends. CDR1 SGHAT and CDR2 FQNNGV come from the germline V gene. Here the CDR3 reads CASSGGNTQYF. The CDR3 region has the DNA TGTGCCAGCAGCGGGGGTAATACGCAGTATTTT.

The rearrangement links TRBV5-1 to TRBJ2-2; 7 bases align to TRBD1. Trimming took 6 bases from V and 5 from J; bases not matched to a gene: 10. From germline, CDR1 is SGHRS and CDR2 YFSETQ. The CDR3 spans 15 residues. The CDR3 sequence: CASNFGQEMTGELFF. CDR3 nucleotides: TGCGCCAGCAACTTTGGACAGGAGATGACCGGGGAGCTGTTTTTT.

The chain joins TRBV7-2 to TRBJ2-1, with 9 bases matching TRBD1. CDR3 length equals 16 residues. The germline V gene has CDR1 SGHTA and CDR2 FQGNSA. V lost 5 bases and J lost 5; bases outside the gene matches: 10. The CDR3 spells CASSLFGQGLNNEQFF. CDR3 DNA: TGTGCCAGCAGCCTATTCGGACAGGGGCTAAACAATGAGCAGTTCTTC.

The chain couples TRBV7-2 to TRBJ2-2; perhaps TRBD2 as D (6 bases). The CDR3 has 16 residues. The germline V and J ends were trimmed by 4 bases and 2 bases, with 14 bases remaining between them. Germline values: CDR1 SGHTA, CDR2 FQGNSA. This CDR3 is CASSWGLLVNTGELFF. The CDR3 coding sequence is TGTGCCAGCAGCTGGGGACTCCTCGTCAACACCGGGGAGCTGTTTTTT. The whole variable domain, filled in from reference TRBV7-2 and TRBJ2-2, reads GAGVSQSPSNKVTEKGKDVELRCDPISGHTALYWYRQSLGQGLEFLIYFQGNSAPDKSGLPSDRFSAERTGGSVSTLTIQRTQQEDSAVYLCASSWGLLVNTGELFFGEGSRLTVL.

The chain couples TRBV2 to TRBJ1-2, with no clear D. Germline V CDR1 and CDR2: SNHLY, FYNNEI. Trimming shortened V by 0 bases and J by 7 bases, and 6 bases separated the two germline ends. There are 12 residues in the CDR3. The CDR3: CASSEARFGYTF. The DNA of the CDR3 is TGTGCCAGCAGTGAAGCGCGGTTTGGCTACACCTTC.

The CDR3: CASSTRQTYEQYF. The CDR3 region has the DNA TGTGCCAGTAGTACCCGACAGACCTACGAGCAGTACTTC. The genes are TRBV19 and TRBJ2-7; D possibly corresponds to TRBD1 (5 bases). V dropped 4 bases and J dropped 2 bases, with 9 bases sitting between them. The CDR3 totals 13 residues. The germline gives CDR1 LNHDA, CDR2 SQIVND (reference sequence). The complete variable domain, with remaining parts taken from reference TRBV19 and TRBJ2-7, reads DGGITQSPKYLFRKEGQNVTLSCEQNLNHDAMYWYRQDPGQGLRLIYYSQIVNDFQKGDIAEGYSVSREKKESFPLTVTSAQKNPTAFYLCASSTRQTYEQYFGPGTRLTVT.

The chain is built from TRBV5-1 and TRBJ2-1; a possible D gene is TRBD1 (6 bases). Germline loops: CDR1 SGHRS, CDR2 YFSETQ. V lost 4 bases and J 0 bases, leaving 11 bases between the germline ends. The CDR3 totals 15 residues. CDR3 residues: CASSVQGGSYNEQFF. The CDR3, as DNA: TGCGCCAGCAGCGTACAAGGGGGCTCCTACAATGAGCAGTTCTTC.

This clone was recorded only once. The CDR3 region is CASSLGENTEAFF. CDR3 bases: TGTGCCAGCAGCTTAGGGGAGAACACTGAAGCTTTCTTT. V is TRBV7-3 and J is TRBJ1-1; D gene uncertain. Trimming cost V 2 bases and J 1 base, with 5 bases left between them. The germline V gene has CDR1 SGHTA and CDR2 FQGTGA. CDR3 size: 13 residues.

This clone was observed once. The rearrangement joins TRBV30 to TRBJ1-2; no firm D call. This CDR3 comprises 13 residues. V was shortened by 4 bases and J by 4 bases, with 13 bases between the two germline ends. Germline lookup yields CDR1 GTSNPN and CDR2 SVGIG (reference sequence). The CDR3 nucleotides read TGTGCCTGGACCACCGGGAGCGGCTATGGCTACACCTTC. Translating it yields CAWTTGSGYGYTF.

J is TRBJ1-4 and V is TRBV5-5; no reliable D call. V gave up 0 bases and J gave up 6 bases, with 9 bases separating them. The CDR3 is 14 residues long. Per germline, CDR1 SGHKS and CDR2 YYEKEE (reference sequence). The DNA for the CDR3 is TGTGCCAGCAGCTTGGATCTACGGGATGAAAAACTGTTTTTT. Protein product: CASSLDLRDEKLFF.

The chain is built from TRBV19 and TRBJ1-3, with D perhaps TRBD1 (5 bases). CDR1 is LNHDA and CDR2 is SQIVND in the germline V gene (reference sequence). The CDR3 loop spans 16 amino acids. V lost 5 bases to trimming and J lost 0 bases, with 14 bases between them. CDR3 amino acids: CASSALLGDSGNTIYF. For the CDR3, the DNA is TGTGCCAGTAGTGCCCTATTGGGGGACTCTGGAAACACCATATATTTT.

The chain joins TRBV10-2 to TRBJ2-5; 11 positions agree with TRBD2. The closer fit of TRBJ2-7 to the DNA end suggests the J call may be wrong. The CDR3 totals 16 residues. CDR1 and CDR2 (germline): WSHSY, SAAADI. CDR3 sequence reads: CASSDPGLAGSYEQYF. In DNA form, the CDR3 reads TGCGCCAGCAGTGACCCCGGACTAGCGGGCTCCTACGAGCAGTACTTC.

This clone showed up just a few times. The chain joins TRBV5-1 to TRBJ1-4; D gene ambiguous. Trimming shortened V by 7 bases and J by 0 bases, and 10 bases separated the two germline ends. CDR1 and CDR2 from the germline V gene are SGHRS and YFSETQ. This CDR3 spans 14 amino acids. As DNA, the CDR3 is TGCGCCAGCGCCGACACCTCAACTAATGAAAAACTGTTTTTT. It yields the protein CASADTSTNEKLFF.

CDR3 amino acids: CASSVVAVGSYNEQFF. The CDR3 nucleotides read TGTGCCAGCAGCGTAGTGGCGGTTGGCTCCTACAATGAGCAGTTCTTC. V usage is TRBV9 and J usage is TRBJ2-1; D remains ambiguous. The CDR3 extends over 16 amino acids. Trimming removed 0 bases at V and 0 bases at J, with 10 bases between. Per germline, CDR1 SGDLS and CDR2 YYNGEE.

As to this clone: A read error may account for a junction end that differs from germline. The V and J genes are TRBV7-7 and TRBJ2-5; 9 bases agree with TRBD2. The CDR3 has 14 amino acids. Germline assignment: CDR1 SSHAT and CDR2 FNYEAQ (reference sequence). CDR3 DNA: TGTGCTAGCAGCTTAGCGGGAGAAACAGAGACCCAGTACTTC. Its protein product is CASSLAGETETQYF. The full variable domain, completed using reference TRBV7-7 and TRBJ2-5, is GAGVSQSPRYKVTKRGQDVTLRCDPISSHATLYWYQQALGQGPEFLTYFNYEAQPDKSGLPSDRFSAERPEGSISTLTIQRTEQRDSAMYRCASSLAGETETQYFGPGTRLLVL.

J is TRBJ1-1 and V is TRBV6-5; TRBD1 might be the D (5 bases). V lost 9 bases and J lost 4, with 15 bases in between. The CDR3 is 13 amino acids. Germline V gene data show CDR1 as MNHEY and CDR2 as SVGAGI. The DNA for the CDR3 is TGTGCCAGTAGGCGTGGACAAACCACTGAAGCTTTCTTT. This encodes CASRRGQTTEAFF.

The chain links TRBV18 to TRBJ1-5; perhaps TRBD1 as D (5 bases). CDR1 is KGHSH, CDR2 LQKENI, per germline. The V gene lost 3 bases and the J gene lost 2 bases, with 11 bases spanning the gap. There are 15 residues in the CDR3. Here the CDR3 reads CASSPPGGGNQPQHF. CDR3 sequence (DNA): TGTGCCAGCTCACCCCCTGGGGGGGGCAATCAGCCCCAGCATTTT.

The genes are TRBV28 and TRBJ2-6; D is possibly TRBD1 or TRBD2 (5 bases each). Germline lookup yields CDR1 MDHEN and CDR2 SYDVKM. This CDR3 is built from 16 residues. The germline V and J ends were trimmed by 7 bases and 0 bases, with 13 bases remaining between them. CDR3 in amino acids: CASTGGTASGANVLTF. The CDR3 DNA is TGTGCCAGCACTGGGGGAACCGCCTCTGGGGCCAACGTCCTGACTTTC.

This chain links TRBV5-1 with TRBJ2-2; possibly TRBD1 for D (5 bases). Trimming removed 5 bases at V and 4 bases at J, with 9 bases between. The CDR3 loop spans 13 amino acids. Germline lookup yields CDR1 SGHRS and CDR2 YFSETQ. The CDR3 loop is CASSQGSTGELFF. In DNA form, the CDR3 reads TGCGCCAGCAGTCAGGGTAGCACCGGGGAGCTGTTTTTT.

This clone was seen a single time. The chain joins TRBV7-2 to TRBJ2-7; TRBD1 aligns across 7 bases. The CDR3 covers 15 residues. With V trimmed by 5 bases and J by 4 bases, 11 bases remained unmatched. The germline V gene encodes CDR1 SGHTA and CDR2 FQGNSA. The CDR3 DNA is TGTGCCAGCAGCCATCCCGACAGGGCCAGTTACGAGCAGTACTTC. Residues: CASSHPDRASYEQYF.